This TCR beta chain derives from a study of blood T cell repertoires in COVID-19. Study summary: COVID-19 samples, acute and convalescent, were from the United States, Italy and Spain. T cells, B-cell-depleted T cells, or PBMCs provided the cDNA or gDNA that served as material.

In the study's own analysis: By means of reference gene primer amplification, nucleated cell counts were estimated. Assay used: immunoSEQ multiplex PCR; TCRdb lists only in-frame clones, some missing. V, J and clone size derive from that table, while D and trimming were established from the DNA sequence. The sample shows about 270,000 clones, roughly 85% of them seen only once. Researchers sorted participants into cohorts using their self-reported clinical history. Germline CDR1 is SNHLY and CDR2 is FYNNEI. The V and J ends lost 7 bases and 3 bases, in that order; junction bases with no gene match: 6. There are 15 residues in the CDR3.

This TCR derives from a woman in her 50s with acute COVID-19. Input material: PBMCs or T cells enriched from blood (not recorded which). The chain couples TRBV2 to TRBJ1-5, with 10 bases lining up with TRBD1. CDR3 sequence (DNA): TGTGCCAGCAAGGACAGGGGGAGGGACAATCAGCCCCAGCATTTT. As protein: CASKDRGRDNQPQHF.